The 27 T cell receptor beta chains below all came from one sample that was sequenced in a study of CD8 T cells in ankylosing spondylitis (dated by TCRdb to 2015 to 2018). Library preparation employed 5' RACE. Sequencing relied on an Illumina HiSeq 2500. TCRdb reanalyzed the raw reads on its own, using fastp at Q25 for trimming and MiXCR for clone calling, and kept in-frame beta chains. Rows matching on CDR3 protein sequence are summarized as one entry with the most common DNA and genes. The sample table records 300,000 to 350,000 distinct CDR3 sequences; over 12% of these occur just once. Clones ranked in the top ten supply 0.9% to 1.2% of the sample. Sequenced: blood, either unsorted or a sorted T cell fraction (not recorded which). These receptors all stem from a male donor with ankylosing spondylitis or in good health (not recorded which).

The J gene is TRBJ2-2, the V gene TRBV7-7; 9 bases line up with TRBD2. Germline loops: CDR1 SSHAT, CDR2 FNYEAQ (reference sequence). V dropped 5 bases and J dropped 5; count of bases not matched to a gene: 12. The CDR3 extends over 17 amino acids. CDR3 nucleotides: TGTGCCAGCAGCCATGAGCCCCTAGCGGGAAGGACCGGGGAGCTGTTTTTT. It encodes CASSHEPLAGRTGELFF.

The chain combines TRBV20-1 with TRBJ2-7; TRBD2 might be the D (6 bases). CDR1 is DFQATT, CDR2 SNEGSKA, per germline (reference sequence). Trimming cost V 4 bases and J 4 bases, with 11 bases left between them. This CDR3 comprises 12 residues. In DNA form, the CDR3 reads TGCAGTGCTATTGATCGGGGGTACGAGCAGTACTTC. Amino acids: CSAIDRGYEQYF.

This clonotype was found a few times. The V gene is TRBV5-1, the J gene TRBJ2-2; tentatively, D is TRBD2 (5 bases). In germline, CDR1 is SGHRS, CDR2 YFSETQ. The CDR3 consists of 15 residues. V was clipped by 6 bases and J by 3 bases, with 15 bases between them. The CDR3 nucleotides read TGCGCCAGCACAAGATCGTGGGGAGACACCGGGGAGCTGTTTTTT. Translation gives CASTRSWGDTGELFF. The full variable domain, its missing parts supplied by reference TRBV5-1 and TRBJ2-2, is KAGVTQTPRYLIKTRGQQVTLSCSPISGHRSVSWYQQTPGQGLQFLFEYFSETQRNKGNFPGRFSGRQFSNSRSEMNVSTLELGDSALYLCASTRSWGDTGELFFGEGSRLTVL.

This clonotype was observed a few times. This chain uses TRBV12-3 or TRBV12-4 with TRBJ2-5; 8 bases line up with TRBD1. V was clipped by 5 bases and J by 0 bases; unmatched bases: 5. The CDR3 covers 15 residues. The CDR3: CASSGRTGYQETQYF. Written as DNA, the CDR3 is TGTGCCAGCAGTGGGCGGACAGGGTACCAAGAGACCCAGTACTTC.

This clonotype came up a few times. This chain uses TRBV5-4 with TRBJ2-3; TRBD2 matches 8 bases. The V segment lost 2 bases and the J segment 4 bases; nucleotides outside the gene matches: 6. The germline V gene encodes CDR1 SGHNT and CDR2 YYREEE (reference sequence). The CDR3 is made up of 15 amino acids. The CDR3 reads CASSLSGSTSDTQYF. DNA for the CDR3: TGTGCCAGCAGCTTAAGCGGGAGTACGTCAGATACGCAGTATTTT. The full variable domain, rest sourced from reference TRBV5-4 and TRBJ2-3, is ETGVTQSPTHLIKTRGQQVTLRCSSQSGHNTVSWYQQALGQGPQFIFQYYREEENGRGNFPPRFSGLQFPNYSSELNVNALELDDSALYLCASSLSGSTSDTQYFGPGTRLTVL.

This chain joins TRBV27 and TRBJ2-2; possible D gene TRBD1, 7 bases. The CDR3 runs to 15 residues. Germline-derived CDR1 and CDR2 are MNHEY and SMNVEV (reference sequence). Trimming shortened V by 6 bases and J by 5 bases, and 16 bases separated the two germline ends. Here the CDR3 reads CASRVGSGGTGELFF. As DNA, the CDR3 is TGTGCCAGCAGGGTTGGGTCAGGGGGGACCGGGGAGCTGTTTTTT.

The chain links TRBV5-1 to TRBJ1-2; TRBD1 agrees at 7 bases. Germline lookup yields CDR1 SGHRS and CDR2 YFSETQ. The CDR3 totals 15 residues. The J segment lost 5 bases and the V segment lost 5 bases, leaving 12 bases of the junction unmatched. CDR3 nucleotides: TGCGCCAGCAGTTATACCGAGGGACAGTCATATGGCTACACCTTC. Translating it yields CASSYTEGQSYGYTF.

This clonotype occurred many times. The chain joins TRBV12-3 or TRBV12-4 to TRBJ2-7; D gene ambiguous. The CDR3 has 13 amino acids. V lost 3 bases, J lost 3 bases, and 9 bases lay in between. This chain's CDR3 is CASSFGRNYEQYF. CDR3 DNA: TGTGCCAGCAGTTTTGGACGGAACTACGAGCAGTACTTC.

This clonotype turned up a few times. The chain uses TRBV4-1 and TRBJ2-3; 9 nucleotides align to TRBD2. The CDR3 is 18 residues long. Looked up from germline, CDR1 is MGHRA and CDR2 is YSYEKL. Trimming removed 2 bases from V and 5 bases from J; junction bases left unmatched: 14. CDR3 sequence (DNA): TGCGCCAGCAGCCAAACCAGGCTAGCGGGAACCAAAGGAGATACGCAGTATTTT. Translation: CASSQTRLAGTKGDTQYF.

The rearrangement links TRBV15 to TRBJ1-2, with D hard to call. The CDR3 is made up of 15 amino acids. The germline V gene has CDR1 LNHNV and CDR2 YYDKDF (reference sequence). Trimming took off 0 bases at V and 2 bases at J, with 10 bases between the two ends. CDR3: CATSRDGAQNYGYTF. CDR3 DNA: TGTGCCACCAGCAGAGATGGCGCACAGAACTATGGCTACACCTTC.

This chain uses TRBV7-9 with TRBJ1-3; 7 bases match TRBD1. Germline V gene sequence: CDR1 SEHNR, CDR2 FQNEAQ (reference sequence). The CDR3 sequence is 17 residues long. V was pared by 0 bases and J by 3 bases, with 8 bases of the junction left unmatched. CDR3 sequence reads: CASSLASAGGYGNTIYF. Here the CDR3 DNA reads TGTGCCAGCAGCTTAGCGTCTGCAGGGGGGTATGGAAACACCATATATTTT.

This clonotype was recorded a few times. V and J are TRBV2 and TRBJ2-1; 13 bases fit TRBD2. This CDR3 is 18 amino acids long. Trimming cost V 6 bases and J 5 bases; bases outside gene matches: 13. Germline lookup yields CDR1 SNHLY and CDR2 FYNNEI. The CDR3 DNA follows: TGTGCCAGCAGGAGTACTAGCGGGGGGGCCTATAGAAACAATGAGCAGTTCTTC. Translating it yields CASRSTSGGAYRNNEQFF.

The sample holds a few counts of this clonotype. The V call is TRBV12-3 or TRBV12-4, the J call TRBJ2-4; a weak D match, TRBD2 (5 bases). V lost 5 bases to trimming and J lost 0 bases, with 11 bases between them. The CDR3 runs 15 residues. The CDR3 protein is CASSQLRGAKNIQYF. The CDR3, as DNA: TGTGCCAGCAGTCAACTCCGGGGAGCCAAAAACATTCAGTACTTC.

The table lists this clonotype with a few counts. The chain carries TRBV12-5 and TRBJ1-1; 8 positions agree with TRBD1. Germline V gives CDR1 LGHNT, CDR2 FRNRAP. The CDR3 length is 16 residues. Trimming at V came to 5 bases and at J to 0 bases, leaving 8 bases not matched to a gene. The CDR3 DNA is TGTGCTAGTGGTCCCCCCACGACAGGGGTGAACACTGAAGCTTTCTTT. Its translation is CASGPPTTGVNTEAFF. Based on the CDR3 plus reference TRBV12-5 and TRBJ1-1, the full variable domain is DARVTQTPRHKVTEMGQEVTMRCQPILGHNTVFWYRQTMMQGLELLAYFRNRAPLDDSGMPKDRFSAEMPDATLATLKIQPSEPRDSAVYFCASGPPTTGVNTEAFFGQGTRLTVV.

This clonotype was observed at least ten times. CDR3 DNA: TGTGCCAGCAGCTTCACGGCCGGGGAGCTGTTTTTT. It codes for CASSFTAGELFF. V and J are TRBV7-9 and TRBJ2-2; no firm D call. Per germline, CDR1 SEHNR and CDR2 FQNEAQ (reference sequence). V dropped 3 bases and J dropped 6 bases, with 5 bases sitting between them. The CDR3 is 12 residues long.

This clonotype was detected a few times. The V and J genes are TRBV5-1 and TRBJ1-4; D is unclear. V was cut by 7 bases and J by 2 bases, with 12 bases left in between. Germline loops: CDR1 SGHRS, CDR2 YFSETQ. The CDR3 has 14 amino acids. The CDR3 DNA is TGCGCCAGCCAGGAGGGAGCGACTAATGAAAAACTGTTTTTT. Protein: CASQEGATNEKLFF.

V and J are TRBV9 and TRBJ2-5; either TRBD1 or TRBD2 may fit D (5 bases each). V dropped 0 bases and J dropped 4 bases, with 10 bases sitting between them. The CDR3 is made up of 14 amino acids. CDR1 is SGDLS, CDR2 YYNGEE, per germline. In DNA, the CDR3 is TGTGCCAGCAGCGTAGCGGGGACCCGAGAGACCCAGTACTTC. Amino acid sequence: CASSVAGTRETQYF.

This clonotype appeared many times. This chain uses TRBV12-3 or TRBV12-4 with TRBJ2-3, with 8 bases identical to TRBD2. CDR3 length: 12 amino acids. With 8 bases clipped from V and 8 bases from J, the junction kept 6 bases outside the gene matches. CDR3 coding DNA: TGTGCCAGCGGGCCCGGGGGGGGTACGCAGTATTTT. Translation gives CASGPGGGTQYF.

This clonotype was counted only a few times. The chain recombines TRBV29-1 with TRBJ2-1; possibly TRBD1 for D (6 bases). The CDR3 runs 14 residues. V was cut by 5 bases and J by 2 bases, with 13 bases left in between. Germline V gene data show CDR1 as SQVTM and CDR2 as ANQGSEA. This CDR3 is CSVLTGTTYNEQFF. The DNA for the CDR3 is TGCAGCGTTCTTACAGGGACAACCTACAATGAGCAGTTCTTC.

The rearrangement joins TRBV5-6 to TRBJ1-1; possible D gene TRBD1, 5 bases. V was cut by 4 bases and J by 1 base, with 14 bases left in between. Germline V CDR1 and CDR2: SGHDT, YYEEEE. This CDR3 has 15 residues. CDR3 DNA: TGTGCCAGCAGCCCGGGATGGGGACGGAACACTGAAGCTTTCTTT. Translated, it gives CASSPGWGRNTEAFF.

The table lists this clonotype with a few counts. For the CDR3, the DNA is TGTGCCAGCAGAGCCGGACAGGGCGAGGGCGAGCAGTACTTC. Translated, it gives CASRAGQGEGEQYF. This rearrangement joins TRBV6-1 to TRBJ2-7; 8 bases align to TRBD1. CDR3 length: 14 amino acids. Germline V gene data show CDR1 as MNHNS and CDR2 as SASEGT. The junction had 10 bases not matched to a gene; V was cut back by 6 bases and J by 6 bases.

This clonotype came up many times. The rearrangement uses TRBV4-1 and TRBJ2-3; possibly TRBD1 for D (6 bases). There are 15 residues in the CDR3. CDR1 is MGHRA, CDR2 YSYEKL, per germline. With 2 bases removed from V and 4 bases from J, the gap between germline ends came to 13 bases. CDR3 residues: CASSQTGLSADTQYF. The CDR3, as DNA: TGCGCCAGCAGCCAAACAGGGTTAAGTGCAGATACGCAGTATTTT.

Turning to this clonotype: This may be a read error, as it is one base from a much larger clone. The final CDR3 position lacks the conserved phenylalanine or tryptophan, pointing to a likely read error. J is TRBJ2-5 and V is TRBV20-1; D may be TRBD1 (6 bases). V shed 0 bases and J shed 2 bases, with 13 bases lying between them. The CDR3 is made up of 15 amino acids. Germline V CDR1 and CDR2: DFQATT, SNEGSKA (reference sequence). The CDR3 nucleotides are TGCAGTGCTAGAGAGGTCGAAGGACAGCAAGAGACCCAGTACTTA. Protein product: CSAREVEGQQETQYL.

The chain carries TRBV5-1 and TRBJ2-2, with D possibly TRBD1 on 6 matching bases. The germline V gene encodes CDR1 SGHRS and CDR2 YFSETQ. V shed 0 bases and J shed 5 bases, with 11 bases lying between them. The CDR3 loop spans 15 amino acids. The CDR3 coding sequence is TGCGCCAGCAGCTTGGATCCAGGGGAGACCGGGGAGCTGTTTTTT. This gives the protein CASSLDPGETGELFF.

This clonotype appeared a few times. The rearrangement uses TRBV7-2 and TRBJ2-1, with TRBD2 matching over 7 bases. CDR1 and CDR2 (germline): SGHTA, FQGNSA. Germline trimming cut 0 bases from V and 4 bases from J; bases unmatched to any gene: 6. The CDR3 loop spans 16 amino acids. The CDR3 sequence: CASSLAFGGRYNEQFF. The CDR3 region has the DNA TGTGCCAGCAGCTTAGCGTTCGGCGGGAGATACAATGAGCAGTTCTTC.

The genes are TRBV12-3 or TRBV12-4 and TRBJ1-5; 7 bases fit TRBD1. Unmatched junction bases numbered 3, after V lost 4 bases and J lost 0 bases. The CDR3 is made up of 15 amino acids. CDR3: CASSSGQLSNQPQHF. The DNA for the CDR3 is TGTGCCAGCAGTTCGGGACAGCTTAGCAATCAGCCCCAGCATTTT.

CDR3: CASSSDRGQYF. In DNA form, the CDR3 reads TGTGCCAGCAGTTCAGACAGGGGCCAGTACTTC. The chain uses TRBV12-3 or TRBV12-4 and TRBJ2-5, with 8 positions matching TRBD1. The CDR3 covers 11 residues. V lost 4 bases to trimming and J lost 10 bases; unmatched junction nucleotides: 2.